The 26 T cell receptor beta chains below come from one sample, sequenced in a study of control samples from healthy donors and cancer patients. This table comes from immunoSEQ multiplex PCR, and its TCRdb copy is limited to in-frame clones, with some not included. The sample lists about 97,000 clones; about 92% were seen once. Sequencing was done on a sample of blood. These receptors came from a woman between 18 and 30 years old in good health.

CDR3 loop: CASSAVPGVAGELFF. The CDR3, as DNA: TGTGCCAGCAGCGCCGTTCCAGGGGTAGCCGGGGAGCTGTTTTTT. The chain couples TRBV9 to TRBJ2-2; possible D gene TRBD1, 6 bases. V gave up 3 bases and J gave up 6 bases, with 15 bases separating them. This CDR3 contains 15 residues. Germline loops: CDR1 SGDLS, CDR2 YYNGEE.

J is TRBJ2-3 and V is TRBV3-1 (or the pseudogene TRBV3-2); D is ambiguous. The length of the CDR3 is 14 residues. Germline lookup yields CDR1 LGHDT and CDR2 YNNKEL (reference sequence). V was trimmed by 2 bases and J by 2 bases, leaving 8 bases between them. The CDR3 here is CASSQTPLTDTQYF. The CDR3 nucleotides read TGTGCCAGCAGCCAAACCCCCCTCACAGATACGCAGTATTTT.

The chain carries TRBV30 and TRBJ2-1, with TRBD2 matching over 13 bases. CDR1 is GTSNPN and CDR2 is SVGIG in the germline V gene (reference sequence). There are 14 residues in the CDR3. With 3 bases clipped from V and 7 bases from J, the junction kept 3 bases outside the gene matches. The CDR3 region is CAWRLAGGPNEQFF. The CDR3, as DNA: TGTGCCTGGAGACTAGCGGGAGGGCCGAATGAGCAGTTCTTC. The full variable domain, its missing parts supplied by reference TRBV30 and TRBJ2-1, is SQTIHQWPATLVQPVGSPLSLECTVEGTSNPNLYWYRQAAGRGLQLLFYSVGIGQISSEVPQNLSASRPQDRQFILSSKKLLLSDSGFYLCAWRLAGGPNEQFFGPGTRLTVL.

The genes are TRBV7-9 and TRBJ1-4; D ambiguous. This CDR3 has 14 residues. CDR1 SEHNR and CDR2 FQNEAQ come from the germline V gene (reference sequence). Trimming took 1 base from V and 0 from J, leaving 3 bases between them. CDR3 region: CASSLGATNEKLFF. The CDR3 DNA reads TGTGCCAGCAGCTTAGGTGCAACTAATGAAAAACTGTTTTTT.

The chain joins TRBV30 to TRBJ1-4; TRBD1 aligns across 11 bases. CDR1 is GTSNPN and CDR2 is SVGIG in the germline V gene (reference sequence). CDR3 length: 14 amino acids. V shed 5 bases and J 7 bases; nucleotides not matched to a gene: 6. CDR3 in DNA: TGTGCCTGGGAGCCGGGACAGGGGGGTGAAAAACTGTTTTTT. Encoded protein: CAWEPGQGGEKLFF.

The chain has TRBV6-5 and TRBJ2-2; D is possibly TRBD2 (6 bases). The CDR3 has 13 residues. The V end lost 3 bases, the J end lost 7 bases, and 9 bases lay between the germline ends. Germline V gives CDR1 MNHEY, CDR2 SVGAGI. The CDR3 spells CASSYIGSGELFF. Here the CDR3 DNA reads TGTGCCAGCAGTTATATCGGGAGCGGGGAGCTGTTTTTT.

V is TRBV4-1 and J is TRBJ1-4; TRBD1 matches 7 bases. There are 15 residues in the CDR3. Per the germline V gene, CDR1 is MGHRA and CDR2 is YSYEKL. The junction had 9 bases not matched to a gene; V was cut back by 4 bases and J by 7 bases. The CDR3 DNA is TGCGCCAGCAGCCTCCCCGACAGGGAGGGTGAAAAACTGTTTTTT. Residues: CASSLPDREGEKLFF.

Only one count was recorded for this clone. The chain has TRBV6-5 and TRBJ1-5, with TRBD1 matching over 7 bases. Germline V CDR1 and CDR2: MNHEY, SVGAGI. J lost 3 bases, V lost 5 bases, and 4 bases had no gene match. The CDR3 loop spans 14 amino acids. The CDR3 sequence is CASSLTGVNQPQHF. In DNA form, the CDR3 reads TGTGCCAGCAGTCTAACAGGGGTCAATCAGCCCCAGCATTTT.

V is TRBV6-6 and J is TRBJ1-2; unclear D gene. V was cut by 2 bases and J by 8 bases, with 15 bases left in between. Germline-derived CDR1 and CDR2 are MNHNY and SVGAGI (reference sequence). The CDR3 consists of 14 residues. The CDR3 sequence: CASSYEHRPGGYTF. For the CDR3, the DNA is TGTGCCAGCAGTTACGAGCATAGACCTGGGGGCTACACCTTC.

V and J are TRBV19 and TRBJ1-3, with unresolved D. This CDR3 has 15 amino acids. Trimming removed 5 bases from V and 3 bases from J, with 14 bases in between. CDR1 and CDR2 from the germline V gene are LNHDA and SQIVND (reference sequence). In nucleotides, the CDR3 is TGTGCCAGTAGTTCTCAAGCTGTCGGTGGAAACACCATATATTTT. This translates into CASSSQAVGGNTIYF.

The genes are TRBV5-5 and TRBJ2-5; maybe TRBD2 (7 bases). The V gene's germline CDR1 is SGHKS and CDR2 YYEKEE (reference sequence). The CDR3 covers 15 residues. V dropped 3 bases and J dropped 4 bases, with 16 bases sitting between them. The CDR3 sequence: CASSYGGRLLETQYF. The CDR3 bases are TGTGCCAGCAGCTACGGGGGGCGCTTGTTAGAGACCCAGTACTTC. Full variable domain (rest looked up from reference TRBV5-5 and TRBJ2-5): DAGVTQSPTHLIKTRGQQVTLRCSPISGHKSVSWYQQVLGQGPQFIFQYYEKEERGRGNFPDRFSARQFPNYSSELNVNALLLGDSALYLCASSYGGRLLETQYFGPGTRLLVL.

This chain uses TRBV27 with TRBJ2-4; D not resolved. The length of the CDR3 is 13 residues. V was trimmed by 5 bases and J by 0 bases, leaving 5 bases between them. Looked up from germline, CDR1 is MNHEY and CDR2 is SMNVEV (reference sequence). The CDR3 DNA follows: TGTGCCAGCAGTCAGTTAGCCAAAAACATTCAGTACTTC. Protein sequence: CASSQLAKNIQYF.

This sequence joins TRBV24-1 and TRBJ2-3; the match to TRBD2 covers 7 bases. The CDR3 is 15 amino acids. Germline lookup yields CDR1 KGHDR and CDR2 SFDVKD. Germline trimming cut 4 bases from V and 1 base from J; bases unmatched to any gene: 4. The CDR3: CATSDRLAGTDTQYF. CDR3 sequence (DNA): TGTGCCACCAGTGACCGACTAGCCGGCACAGATACGCAGTATTTT.

This sequence joins TRBV5-4 and TRBJ1-6; D is unresolved. V lost 0 bases and J lost 0, with 10 bases in between. In germline, CDR1 is SGHNT, CDR2 YYREEE (reference sequence). The length of the CDR3 is 17 residues. This chain's CDR3 is CASSLDVRSSYNSPLHF. The CDR3 coding sequence is TGTGCCAGCAGCTTGGATGTCCGGAGCTCCTATAATTCACCCCTCCACTTT.

This sequence joins TRBV7-3 and TRBJ2-1; 11 nucleotides agree with TRBD2. J was trimmed by 4 bases and V by 5 bases; bases with no gene match: 4. The germline V gene has CDR1 SGHTA and CDR2 FQGTGA. This CDR3 has 15 amino acids. CDR3 loop: CASSRLAGQYNEQFF. The CDR3 nucleotides are TGTGCCAGCAGCCGACTAGCGGGGCAATACAATGAGCAGTTCTTC.

The chain carries TRBV29-1 and TRBJ2-3; D might be TRBD2 (5 bases). This CDR3 region has 16 residues. CDR1 SQVTM and CDR2 ANQGSEA come from the germline V gene. V was trimmed by 4 bases and J by 2 bases, leaving 19 bases between them. The CDR3 bases are TGCAGCGTTGTTCGAGGGAAGGCCGGGGTCACAGATACGCAGTATTTT. Its protein product is CSVVRGKAGVTDTQYF.

The chain uses TRBV2 and TRBJ1-2, with unresolved D. This CDR3 is 15 amino acids long. Trimming pared 0 bases from V and 3 bases from J, leaving 11 bases between. Germline V gene lookup returns CDR1 SNHLY and CDR2 FYNNEI. CDR3 nucleotide sequence: TGTGCCAGCAGTGAAGCACCGAACTTTGACTATGGCTACACCTTC. Translated: CASSEAPNFDYGYTF.

The V call is TRBV6-5, the J call TRBJ2-7, with TRBD1 identical over 9 bases. The CDR3 extends over 15 amino acids. Germline values: CDR1 MNHEY, CDR2 SVGAGI. V shed 7 bases and J 4 bases; nucleotides not matched to a gene: 11. DNA for the CDR3: TGTGCCAGCAACCCCCCTGGGACAGGGAGGTACGAGCAGTACTTC. Translation: CASNPPGTGRYEQYF.

The chain employs TRBV5-8 and TRBJ2-7; D not resolved. V was trimmed by 1 base and J by 4 bases, leaving 3 bases between them. The CDR3 length is 11 residues. CDR1 is SGHTS, CDR2 YDEGEE, per germline. The CDR3 reads CASSLYYEQYF. For the CDR3, the DNA is TGTGCCAGCAGCTTGTATTACGAGCAGTACTTC. Drawing the rest from reference TRBV5-8 and TRBJ2-7, the complete variable domain is EAGVTQSPTHLIKTRGQQATLRCSPISGHTSVYWYQQALGLGLQFLLWYDEGEERNRGNFPPRFSGRQFPNYSSELNVNALELEDSALYLCASSLYYEQYFGPGTRLTVT.

The J gene is TRBJ1-1, the V gene TRBV30; D not certain. Germline values: CDR1 GTSNPN, CDR2 SVGIG (reference sequence). Trimming took 0 bases from V and 11 from J, leaving 13 bases between them. The CDR3 length is 12 residues. The CDR3 nucleotides read TGTGCCTGGAGTGTAACCCCGACCGAGGCTTTCTTT. This sequence encodes CAWSVTPTEAFF.

Concerning this clone: Other DNA sequences from this sample encode an identical CDR3 as well. The rearrangement links TRBV19 to TRBJ2-7, with TRBD1 matching 9 bases. The CDR3 consists of 13 residues. Germline assignment: CDR1 LNHDA and CDR2 SQIVND (reference sequence). With 4 bases clipped from V and 4 bases from J, the junction kept 2 bases outside the gene matches. CDR3 sequence: CASSTDRGYEQYF. The CDR3 DNA follows: TGTGCCAGTAGTACGGACAGGGGTTACGAGCAGTACTTC. The complete variable domain, with remaining parts taken from reference TRBV19 and TRBJ2-7, reads DGGITQSPKYLFRKEGQNVTLSCEQNLNHDAMYWYRQDPGQGLRLIYYSQIVNDFQKGDIAEGYSVSREKKESFPLTVTSAQKNPTAFYLCASSTDRGYEQYFGPGTRLTVT.

The J gene is TRBJ2-7, the V gene TRBV11-2; 10 bases fit TRBD2. The CDR3 sequence is 18 residues long. J gave up 4 bases and V 8 bases, and 20 bases lay outside the gene matches. Germline CDR1 reads SGHAT; CDR2 reads FQNNGV. As DNA, the CDR3 is TGTGCCAGCGCCAAGTCACCGAAAAGCGGGAGGGCCTCTTACGAGCAGTACTTC. Translated: CASAKSPKSGRASYEQYF.

V is TRBV21-1 and J is TRBJ1-3; the table's D call TRBD1 went unverified against the DNA. TRBV21-1 is listed as a pseudogene. This CDR3 has 18 residues. The CDR3 coding sequence is TGTGCCAGCAGCAAAGGGACAGGGGGCTCCCTCTCTGGAAACACCATATATTTT. It specifies CASSKGTGGSLSGNTIYF.

The chain recombines TRBV2 with TRBJ2-1, with D unresolved. V dropped 6 bases and J dropped 3 bases, with 6 bases sitting between them. The CDR3 spans 12 residues. Germline CDR1 SNHLY, CDR2 FYNNEI. This chain's CDR3 is CASRALYNEQFF. The DNA of the CDR3 is TGTGCCAGCAGGGCCCTCTACAATGAGCAGTTCTTC.

The V and J genes are TRBV6-5 and TRBJ1-3; possible D gene TRBD1, 6 bases. V lost 7 bases and J 4 bases, leaving 17 bases between the germline ends. The CDR3 is 15 amino acids. From germline, CDR1 is MNHEY and CDR2 SVGAGI. The CDR3 region is CASKLTGTSGNTIYF. DNA for the CDR3: TGTGCCAGCAAACTAACGGGGACATCAGGAAACACCATATATTTT.

This clone was observed a single time. Other DNA sequences within the sample encode an identical CDR3. The CDR3 bases are TGTGCCAGCAGCTTGGGGGGGAGGGGGAACACCGGGGAGCTGTTTTTT. This translates into CASSLGGRGNTGELFF. V is TRBV11-3 and J is TRBJ2-2, with TRBD2 matching 7 bases. The length of the CDR3 is 16 residues. Germline-derived CDR1 and CDR2 are SGHNT and YENEEA. The junction had 5 bases not matched to a gene; V was cut back by 3 bases and J by 1 base.